The 29 T cell receptor beta chains below were found in one sample sequenced in a study of CD8+CD57+ T cells in acquired aplastic anemia. Researchers used genomic DNA as the template to profile TCR beta VDJ and CDR3. TCRdb recomputed calls from the reads with MiXCR, one row per CDR3 protein. This sample has 400,000 to 450,000 distinct CDR3 sequences, with roughly 64% found just once. The specimen sequenced was sorted CD4+, CD8+, or CD8+CD57+ T cells (not recorded which) from PBMCs. Every receptor here comes from a human donor in good health, serving as a control.

This chain uses TRBV5-1 with TRBJ2-1; D uncertain. Germline V gene lookup returns CDR1 SGHRS and CDR2 YFSETQ. The CDR3 is 15 residues long. Trimming cost V 0 bases and J 5 bases, with 12 bases left between them. The CDR3 loop reads CASSLGASTDNEQFF. CDR3 nucleotides: TGCGCCAGCAGCTTGGGGGCGTCGACGGACAATGAGCAGTTCTTC.

Details on this clonotype: Its ends do not fully match the called genes, so a read error is possible. The chain carries TRBV14 and TRBJ1-2; D is unresolved. The CDR3 runs to 13 residues. Germline V gene lookup returns CDR1 SGHDN and CDR2 FVKESK. CDR3 sequence: CASSFARVGADTF. The CDR3 DNA is TGTGCCAGCAGCTTCGCGAGGGTGGGCGCTGACACTTTC.

About this clonotype itself: A much larger clone differs by one base, so this may be a read error. The chain carries TRBV19 and TRBJ1-5; a possible D gene is TRBD1 (6 bases). This CDR3 region has 15 residues. V lost 9 bases to trimming and J lost 2 bases, with 17 bases between them. The germline V gene encodes CDR1 LNHDA and CDR2 SQIVND (reference sequence). The CDR3 spells CASTRTVAGNQPQHF. CDR3 coding DNA: TGTGCCAGCACTCGGACAGTGGCAGGCAATCAGCCCCAGCATTTT.

This chain links TRBV5-1 with TRBJ2-2; 14 bases are shared with TRBD2. The germline gives CDR1 SGHRS, CDR2 YFSETQ. CDR3 length: 16 amino acids. The junction had 9 bases not matched to a gene; V was cut back by 7 bases and J by 7 bases. CDR3 amino acids: CASLSGTSGGIGELFF. CDR3 nucleotide sequence: TGCGCCAGCTTGTCGGGGACTAGCGGGGGAATCGGGGAGCTGTTTTTT.

Regarding this clonotype: An end of the junction differs from the germline gene, which may be a read error. The chain recombines TRBV9 with TRBJ2-7; 9 bases map to TRBD1. The CDR3 spans 14 residues. Germline loops: CDR1 SGDLS, CDR2 YYNGEE. The CDR3 loop is CASSVNRGRPGYNF. The CDR3 nucleotides are TGTGCCAGCAGCGTGAACAGGGGGCGCCCTGGCTACAACTTC.

Points on this clonotype: The conserved final phenylalanine or tryptophan is absent from the CDR3, which likely points to a read error. The limits of the CDR3 on the DNA are not certain, so only TCRdb's listed CDR3 is given. The chain links TRBV7-9 to TRBJ1-6. A total of 13 residues make up the CDR3, ends included. Germline-derived CDR1 and CDR2 are SEHNR and FQNEAQ (reference sequence). This CDR3 is CASSQEPHRAPDS.

This clonotype was counted ten times or more. This chain joins TRBV5-1 and TRBJ2-2, with no clear D. V was clipped by 4 bases and J by 3 bases, with 13 bases between them. This CDR3 comprises 15 residues. Germline V gene lookup returns CDR1 SGHRS and CDR2 YFSETQ. CDR3 sequence (DNA): TGCGCCAGCAGCCGTAGTATCTCGGACACCGGGGAGCTGTTTTTT. Translated: CASSRSISDTGELFF.

V and J are TRBV9 and TRBJ2-7, with D maybe TRBD1 (6 bases). Per the germline V gene, CDR1 is SGDLS and CDR2 is YYNGEE. CDR3 size: 17 residues. V dropped 3 bases and J dropped 5 bases, with 24 bases sitting between them. CDR3 in amino acids: CASSEHRDTRNSDEQYF. The CDR3, as DNA: TGTGCCAGCAGCGAGCACCGGGACACTCGAAACTCTGACGAGCAGTACTTC.

The V and J genes are TRBV2 and TRBJ1-2, with D tentatively TRBD1 (5 bases). Trimming took 6 bases from V and 2 from J, leaving 13 bases between them. CDR1 is SNHLY, CDR2 FYNNEI, per germline. The length of the CDR3 is 14 residues. The CDR3 DNA reads TGTGCCAGCAGCCTCGAGAGGGACAACTATGGCTACACCTTC. This codes for CASSLERDNYGYTF.

The chain couples TRBV20-1 to TRBJ1-1; weak D call: TRBD1 (6 bases). This CDR3 region has 13 residues. Between the trimmed V and J ends, which lost 0 bases and 8 bases, there was a span of 13 bases. The germline V gene encodes CDR1 DFQATT and CDR2 SNEGSKA (reference sequence). The CDR3 reads CSARDDLGAEAFF. The DNA of the CDR3 is TGCAGTGCTAGAGATGATCTGGGGGCGGAAGCTTTCTTT.

Regarding this clonotype: This likely comes from a read error, as the CDR3 has no conserved phenylalanine or tryptophan at its end. The rearrangement joins TRBV29-1 to TRBJ1-3; D is undetermined. The CDR3 spans 13 residues. The germline gives CDR1 SQVTM, CDR2 ANQGSEA. In nucleotides, the CDR3 is TGCAGTGCATCCGACGTGGCGGCAAAAACCATATATGTT. Translation: CSASDVAAKTIYV.

This clonotype was picked up many times. The chain couples TRBV6-2 or TRBV6-3 to TRBJ1-1; TRBD1 is a possible D gene (5 bases). Germline V lookup: CDR1 MNHEY, CDR2 SVGEGT. This CDR3 comprises 14 residues. Between the trimmed V and J ends, which lost 7 bases and 3 bases, there was a span of 15 bases. Here the CDR3 DNA reads TGTGCCAGCATAGACAGTCTGGCGGACACTGAAGCTTTCTTT. Its translation: CASIDSLADTEAFF.

The rearrangement links TRBV25-1 to TRBJ2-7; TRBD2 might be the D (6 bases). The CDR3 sequence is 15 residues long. The germline V gene encodes CDR1 MGHDK and CDR2 SYGVNS. V was clipped by 5 bases and J by 6 bases, with 20 bases between them. As DNA, the CDR3 is TGTGCCAGCAGTTTAGCTGCTGGCGGGGCCGGCGAGCAGTACTTC. The encoded protein is CASSLAAGGAGEQYF.

The chain carries TRBV12-3 or TRBV12-4 and TRBJ2-7, with TRBD2 identical over 7 bases. With 5 bases clipped from V and 12 bases from J, the junction kept 19 bases outside the gene matches. CDR3 length: 15 residues. CDR3 nucleotide sequence: TGTGCCAGCAGTACCCACGCGAGCGGGGAGTGCTGGCTGTACTTC. This translates into CASSTHASGECWLYF.

The chain's CDR3 is CSGLAGDYEQYF. CDR3 in DNA: TGCTCAGGACTAGCGGGGGATTACGAGCAGTACTTC. The V and J genes are TRBV20-1 and TRBJ2-7; TRBD2 matches 13 bases. There are 12 residues in the CDR3. The germline V gene has CDR1 DFQATT and CDR2 SNEGSKA (reference sequence).

The chain combines TRBV7-6 with TRBJ2-7; tentatively, D is TRBD2 (6 bases). The CDR3 consists of 14 residues. The germline gives CDR1 SGHVS, CDR2 FNYEAQ. V dropped 1 base and J dropped 7 bases, with 14 bases sitting between them. As DNA, the CDR3 is TGTGCCAGCAGCTTAGGGGGGACGGGACTTGAGCAGTACTTC. This codes for CASSLGGTGLEQYF.

A note on this clonotype: The DNA is omitted, as the CDR3 cannot be located on it reliably, and the CDR3 follows TCRdb's listing. This chain connects TRBV9 to TRBJ1-4. The length of the CDR3 is 15 amino acids, counting both ends. Germline CDR1 and CDR2: SGDLS and YYNGEE. The CDR3 loop is CASRVTAAQYFGLFF.

This chain uses TRBV9 with TRBJ1-2, with TRBD1 as a possible D gene (6 bases). The length of the CDR3 is 16 residues. Looked up from germline, CDR1 is SGDLS and CDR2 is YYNGEE. V dropped 2 bases and J dropped 7 bases, with 21 bases sitting between them. Written as DNA, the CDR3 is TGTGCCAGCAGCGTGGGGGCGGGCGGGGGGGGCTCTGGCTACACCTTC. Its protein is CASSVGAGGGGSGYTF.

This clonotype was counted a single time. V gene TRBV12-3 or TRBV12-4 combines with J gene TRBJ1-6; tentatively, D is TRBD1 (5 bases). The length of the CDR3 is 15 residues. Trimming took off 6 bases at V and 15 bases at J, with 24 bases between the two ends. CDR3 nucleotide sequence: TGTGCCAGCAGACCATATCAGGGCAAGGATATTCGCCTCCACTTT. This translates into CASRPYQGKDIRLHF.

Worth noting for this clonotype: This sequence may be a read error, since a much larger clone differs from it by one base. V usage is TRBV7-2 and J usage is TRBJ1-4, with D maybe TRBD1 (5 bases). The CDR3 runs to 16 residues. Germline V gene lookup returns CDR1 SGHTA and CDR2 FQGNSA. CDR3 loop: CASSFSSGAASENLFF. The CDR3 DNA follows: TGTGCCAGCAGTTTTTCTTCCGGGGCGGCAAGTGAAAATCTGTTTTTT.

Details on this clonotype: A much larger clone lies a single base off, so this may be a read error. The CDR3 here is CASSSTGLSNRPQHF. Written as DNA, the CDR3 is TGTGCCAGCAGTTCCACGGGACTGAGCAATCGGCCCCAGCATTTT. The V and J genes are TRBV6-5 and TRBJ1-5, with D perhaps TRBD1 (5 bases). The CDR3 has 15 amino acids. Germline V CDR1 and CDR2: MNHEY, SVGAGI.

This rearrangement joins TRBV5-8 to TRBJ1-1, with D perhaps TRBD1 (6 bases). CDR1 is SGHTS, CDR2 YDEGEE, per germline. Trimming took off 1 base at V and 4 bases at J, with 14 bases between the two ends. The CDR3 extends over 15 amino acids. CDR3 sequence reads: CASSLMGARGTEAFF. CDR3 bases: TGTGCCAGCAGCTTGATGGGGGCTCGGGGCACTGAAGCTTTCTTT.

Worth noting for this clonotype: The junction differs from germline at one of its ends, possibly a read error. This sequence joins TRBV7-7 and TRBJ2-2; the match to TRBD2 covers 7 bases. The length of the CDR3 is 15 residues. The germline V gene has CDR1 SSHAT and CDR2 FNYEAQ (reference sequence). The CDR3 bases are TGTGCTAGCAGCTTACGCGGGACTAATGAAGAGGAGTTTTTTTTT. It encodes CASSLRGTNEEEFFF.

This clonotype was counted ten times or more. The chain combines TRBV7-8 with TRBJ2-5; TRBD2 might be the D (6 bases). Germline CDR1 SGHVS, CDR2 FQNEAQ. The CDR3 is 13 amino acids. V dropped 5 bases and J dropped 4 bases, with 11 bases sitting between them. This CDR3 is CASSVYGGETQYF. The CDR3 region has the DNA TGTGCCAGCAGCGTATACGGGGGAGAGACCCAGTACTTC.

To note about this clonotype: A read error is possible here, since a much larger clone lies one base away. The chain combines TRBV30 with TRBJ1-3; D is unresolved. The germline V gene has CDR1 GTSNPN and CDR2 SVGIG (reference sequence). This CDR3 contains 11 residues. The CDR3 loop reads CAGREGNTICF. In nucleotides, the CDR3 is TGTGCCGGAAGGGAAGGAAACACCATATGTTTT. Complete variable domain (other parts from reference TRBV30 and TRBJ1-3): SQTIHQWPATLVQPVGSPLSLECTVEGTSNPNLYWYRQAAGRGLQLLFYSVGIGQISSEVPQNLSASRPQDRQFILSSKKLLLSDSGFYLCAGREGNTICFGEGSWLTVV.

With respect to this clonotype: A clone one base away is much larger, so this may be a read error. The CDR3 here is CASSQVPGINEKLSF. The CDR3 nucleotides are TGTGCCAGCAGCCAAGTTCCTGGAATTAATGAAAAACTGTCTTTT. The chain links TRBV9 to TRBJ1-4; D not certain. CDR1 SGDLS and CDR2 YYNGEE come from the germline V gene. The CDR3 has 15 residues.

The chain recombines TRBV5-4 with TRBJ2-7; D perhaps matches TRBD1 (7 bases). The CDR3 sequence is 13 residues long. The V and J ends lost 2 bases and 5 bases respectively, with 11 bases between them. The germline gives CDR1 SGHNT, CDR2 YYREEE (reference sequence). This chain's CDR3 is CASSFGGQNEQYF. As DNA, the CDR3 is TGTGCCAGCAGCTTCGGGGGACAGAACGAGCAGTACTTC.

Many counts were recorded for this clonotype. The rearrangement uses TRBV7-2 and TRBJ1-1; D is undetermined. V dropped 0 bases and J dropped 11 bases, with 10 bases sitting between them. CDR1 and CDR2 from the germline V gene are SGHTA and FQGNSA. The CDR3 length is 12 residues. CDR3 sequence: CASSLAGIGAFF. In DNA form, the CDR3 reads TGTGCCAGCAGCTTAGCAGGGATAGGGGCTTTCTTT.

A few counts support this clonotype. It may be a read error: a sequence one base away is much more abundant. The V gene is TRBV10-3, the J gene TRBJ2-7; TRBD2 aligns across 13 bases. Germline CDR1 ENHRY, CDR2 SYGVKD. Trimming at V came to 6 bases and at J to 2 bases, leaving 7 bases not matched to a gene. The CDR3 length is 16 residues. The CDR3 spells CAIRMGTSGVTYEQYF. The DNA for the CDR3 is TGTGCCATCAGGATGGGGACTAGCGGGGTTACCTACGAGCAGTACTTC.